This TCR beta chain is drawn from a study of cytomegalovirus exposure and HLA in healthy donors (dated by TCRdb to 2016 to 2017). As for the study more broadly: An earlier analysis of more than 550 of the donors reported roughly 300 Gb of sequence data and 95 million to 130 million unique TCR beta sequences obtained from roughly 180 million T cells. An early release that covered around 590 HLA-typed donors contained 250 to 350 gigabases of sequencing data and some 87 million unique TCR sequences. Of the 350 to 450 genotyped donors, over 80% were placed in the genetic ancestry cluster associated with self-reported Caucasian donors. The study aimed to test whether signatures of past pathogen exposure could be identified by cataloging public T cell receptors. The T cell repertoires of roughly 660 subjects were profiled by immunosequencing and related to cytomegalovirus serostatus. In addition to the first cohort of roughly 670 subjects, a separate validation cohort of approximately 130 different subjects was used. The study combined high-throughput TCR immunosequencing, statistical association of individual TCRs with disease status, and machine learning to predict cytomegalovirus infection status. To study patterns of TCR occurrence, a later analysis re-analyzed previously published TCR beta repertoires from around 700 donors and added high-resolution HLA genotyping. Rather than using new phenotypic data, the later analysis identified candidate immune exposures from TCR beta sequences and from how often those sequences occurred across donors. An earlier analysis of around 580 of the donors used high-throughput TCR beta sequencing to judge whether each TCR beta V gene segment behaved as functional or pseudogenic. Alongside the repertoire data, information on donor age, sex, ethnicity and CMV serostatus was compiled. A later genetic analysis used genome-wide SNP genotypes for about three fifths of the roughly 700 donors, treating that subset as a discovery cohort. Every repertoire in the discovery cohort had been generated on one and the same sequencing platform. HLA typing included class I and class II loci at four-digit resolution. Typing coverage varied by locus: about 620-630 donors for A, B, C, DRB1 and DQB1; roughly 510 for DQA1; about 570 for DPA1; some 470 for DPB1. Four or five DR-DQ haplotypes were handled as single units for association and clustering because linkage in the cohort was strong. On average, roughly 200,000 unique TCR beta nucleotide sequences were sequenced per donor among a few hundred genotyped donors of the cohort, with around 19% of those sequences being non-productive. The paper as a whole reports these results and caveats: A few of the identified cytomegalovirus-associated TCR beta chains were confirmed in vitro to be specific for cytomegalovirus antigens. The presence/absence analyses assumed that sequencing depth was roughly uniform across donors, and that assumption may not be true. In the study, around 160 TCR beta chains were listed as associated with cytomegalovirus. According to a later analysis, parvovirus B19, influenza, CMV and Epstein-Barr virus appeared linked to several top co-occurrence clusters. According to the authors, the approach could potentially be generalized to other disease states and immunological phenotypes. Assigning TCR associations to individual alleles was difficult when HLA alleles, especially DR and DQ, strongly co-occurred. A further reported finding was that TCR beta sequences accurately predicted the HLA-A and HLA-B alleles for most subjects in the first cohort. A later analysis found that TCR association rates varied across HLA loci, with DRB1 alleles showing the most associated TCRs and HLA-C alleles the fewest. V-gene and J-gene trimming of TCR beta chains was associated with a missense DCLRE1C variant in a later genetic analysis, and the association was replicated in an independent cohort. The 87-base-pair reads could not distinguish some IMGT-functional V segments, including TRBV6-2 and TRBV6-3, so those segments were excluded. Most TCR sequences were seen in very few donors, while some public TCRs were found in many individuals. Because HLA typing was unavailable for some donors at each locus, only the typed subset was used in association tests. This cohort had only TCR beta chains sequenced, and the lack of alpha or paired-chain data limited which features could be detected. Immune exposure information for the cohort was limited to CMV serostatus. A cluster of highly shared sequence variants was judged likely to represent a technical artifact of the sequencing pipeline. In an earlier analysis of about 550 of the donors, most TCR beta V segments were observed in productive rearrangements about 90% or about 30% of the time, broadly matching IMGT annotations. Correlated functional status among segregating V segments might be attributable to linkage disequilibrium, but an unknown experimental factor could not be ruled out. According to a later genetic analysis, donors in an Asian-associated ancestry cluster had fewer N-insertions in productive TCRs than the approximately 650-donor mean. In both the original and validation cohorts, the classifier was reported to diagnose cytomegalovirus status with high specificity and sensitivity. A later analysis found that HLA-associated TCR beta chains were more clonally expanded and had lower generation probabilities than equally common non-associated chains. According to a later analysis, most CMV-associated TCR beta chains appeared to be HLA-restricted, and the HLA associations seemed to be driven largely by CMV exposure. The earlier analysis of fewer than 750 of the donors excluded roughly 17 rarely observed V segments, including chromosome 9 orphons, because counts were too low. Specific HLA alleles were associated with over 15,000 TCR beta sequences at a false discovery rate of 0.05 in a later analysis.

Relative to germline, V is missing 5 bases and J is missing 0 bases, with 4 bases of the junction outside any gene match. From its cysteine to its phenylalanine, the CDR3 spans 15 amino acids. Just CDR3 DNA is preserved here, 45 bases in frame from base 1. The germline V gene (reference sequence) gives CDR1 as LNHDA and CDR2 as SQIVND. The library was prepared using the immunoSEQ multiplex PCR assay. The multiplex PCR relied on a mix of 60 forward primers for TCR Vbeta segments and 13 reverse primers for TCR Jbeta segments. The CDR3 region of rearranged TCR beta genes was amplified from genomic DNA by a multiplex PCR assay. The Illumina HiSeq System was used to sequence the amplified TCR beta libraries as 87-base-pair reads. In the original analysis: A later analysis tallied around 80 million unique TCR beta chains across the approximately 670 repertoires, and roughly 11 million of those chains were shared by two or more donors. Raw reads were error-corrected and collapsed into unique sequences by a nearest-neighbor algorithm in which closely related sequences were merged to remove PCR and sequencing errors. V, D and J gene segments were assigned by aligning CDR3 sequences to IMGT reference sequences. For a sequence to be retained, a match of at least six nucleotides was required to both a V gene segment and a J gene segment. Rearrangements were called productive when the CDR3 lacked stop codons and stayed in frame with V and J; all others were non-productive. CDR3 was defined by IMGT convention, running from the second conserved V-encoded cysteine to the conserved J-encoded phenylalanine. Sequences without an unambiguous match to a single V gene segment were excluded from the earlier analysis of about 600 of the donors. In an earlier analysis of 450 to 750 of the donors, a V segment was called functional when productive rearrangements were above 56.7%, and segregating when the standard deviation between donors exceeded 5%. To diagnose cytomegalovirus status from the catalog of TCR beta chain sequences, a statistical classification framework was built. V and J gene assignment, in a later analysis, came from comparing TCR nucleotide sequences with IMGT/GENE-DB human TR gene sequences. In a later analysis, CDR3 sequences and most-parsimonious VDJ recombination scenarios were assigned using the TCRdist pipeline. In a later analysis, each TCR beta chain was defined by its CDR3 amino acid sequence together with its V-gene family, and reads without a unique V-gene family were excluded. A later analysis removed 600 or so highly shared, low-generation-probability nucleotide sequences to deal with suspected cross-contamination and a sequencing artifact. In a later analysis, a clonal expansion index was calculated for each public chain from normalized within-repertoire ranks of inferred template counts. Generation probabilities in a later analysis came from a VDJ recombination model fitted to out-of-frame rearrangements, and those results were checked against IGoR. Hypergeometric tests were used in a later analysis to score TCR-TCR, TCR-HLA and TCR-CMV co-occurrence, with a repertoire-size bias correction applied to the TCR pairs. In a later analysis, false discovery rates were estimated by permuting HLA or CMV assignments 20 times. In a later analysis, co-occurring TCRs were grouped with DBSCAN, and TCRdist sequence similarity was added when clustering was performed within HLA-allele-positive subsets. For co-occurrence clustering, repertoires with fewer than 30,000 or more than 120,000 public chains were excluded, along with about five repertoires with anomalous nucleotide sharing. TCRdb retrieved this table from immuneACCESS and kept in-frame rearrangements only. Not all clones are present; in checked studies, unresolved V genes account for under half, and no reason is known for the remainder. V and J calls plus clone size are reproduced from that table; the DNA served to infer D and trimming. This sample has about 160,000 clones in its table, and 70% of those were observed once. About 4.3% of the sample lies in the top ten.

In total, approximately 610 healthy bone marrow donors made up the cohort. All cohort members were sampled while nominally healthy, although unrecorded immune exposures were likely present. The donor was CMV seropositive and belonged to the group of 250 to 300 seropositive cohort members. A peripheral blood sample was collected from each donor, and TCR beta sequencing was performed on peripheral blood mononuclear cells. Genomic DNA was extracted from the blood cell samples with the Qiagen DNeasy Blood Extraction Kit. This clone turned up a few times. Its cognate antigen has yet to be identified. No much larger clone exists at a distance of one base, and base qualities are not known.

The V and J segments used are TRBV19 and TRBJ2-1; 7 central nucleotides agree with TRBD1. The origin of this receptor is a young man in good health and CMV-seropositive. The specimen sequenced was PBMCs. The DNA sequence follows: TGTGCCAGTAGTTATACAGGGGACTCCTACAATGAGCAGTTCTTC. It translates as CASSYTGDSYNEQFF.